The source of this T cell receptor (beta chain) is a study of technical replicates of blood from a few donors. The protocol was immunoSEQ multiplex PCR, while the TCRdb copy is restricted to in-frame clones and leaves out a portion. The sample lists roughly 72,000 clones; approximately 93% were seen once. The CDR3 covers 16 residues. The J segment lost 2 bases and the V segment lost 5 bases, leaving 7 bases of the junction unmatched. CDR1 SGHRS and CDR2 YFSETQ come from the germline V gene. V gene TRBV5-1 combines with J gene TRBJ2-1, with 10 positions matching TRBD1. The clonotype comes from a human donor in good health. Sequenced sample: T cells isolated from PBMCs. DNA for the CDR3: TGCGCCAGCAGTTCCTCGACAGGGGGCCCCTACAATGAGCAGTTCTTC. Translating it yields CASSSSTGGPYNEQFF.